This T cell receptor (beta chain) was documented in a study of T cell responses to AZD1222 COVID-19 vaccine. About the research overall: Second-dose schedules of about 4 or about 12 weeks were combined.

The table came from immunoSEQ multiplex PCR; TCRdb's copy has only in-frame clones and leaves some out. The sample has some 130,000 clones, about 90% seen once. This sequence was found in an adult in good health. The source was peripheral blood, collected on day 0 of AZD1222 vaccination.

DNA of the CDR3: TGCAGCGTTGCGTGGACAGGGGGCCGGGAGACCCAGTACTTC. Translated: CSVAWTGGRETQYF. The chain has TRBV29-1 and TRBJ2-5; 11 bases line up with TRBD1. V dropped 4 bases and J dropped 5; count of bases not matched to a gene: 6. In germline, CDR1 is SQVTM, CDR2 ANQGSEA. The CDR3 loop spans 14 amino acids.